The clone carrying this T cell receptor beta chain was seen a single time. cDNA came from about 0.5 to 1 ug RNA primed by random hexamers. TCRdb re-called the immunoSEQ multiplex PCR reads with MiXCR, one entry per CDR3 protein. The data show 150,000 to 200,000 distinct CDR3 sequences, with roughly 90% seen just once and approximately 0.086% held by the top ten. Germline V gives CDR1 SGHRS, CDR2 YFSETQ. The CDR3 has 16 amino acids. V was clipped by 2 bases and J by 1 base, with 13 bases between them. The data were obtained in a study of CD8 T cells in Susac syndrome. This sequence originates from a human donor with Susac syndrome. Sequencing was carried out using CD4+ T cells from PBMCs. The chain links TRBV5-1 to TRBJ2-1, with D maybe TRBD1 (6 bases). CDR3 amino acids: CASSFQGTDSYNEQFF. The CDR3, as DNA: TGCGCCAGCAGCTTTCAGGGGACGGATTCCTACAATGAGCAGTTCTTC. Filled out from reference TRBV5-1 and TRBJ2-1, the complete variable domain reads KAGVTQTPRYLIKTRGQQVTLSCSPISGHRSVSWYQQTPGQGLQFLFEYFSETQRNKGNFPGRFSGRQFSNSRSEMNVSTLELGDSALYLCASSFQGTDSYNEQFFGPGTRLTVL.